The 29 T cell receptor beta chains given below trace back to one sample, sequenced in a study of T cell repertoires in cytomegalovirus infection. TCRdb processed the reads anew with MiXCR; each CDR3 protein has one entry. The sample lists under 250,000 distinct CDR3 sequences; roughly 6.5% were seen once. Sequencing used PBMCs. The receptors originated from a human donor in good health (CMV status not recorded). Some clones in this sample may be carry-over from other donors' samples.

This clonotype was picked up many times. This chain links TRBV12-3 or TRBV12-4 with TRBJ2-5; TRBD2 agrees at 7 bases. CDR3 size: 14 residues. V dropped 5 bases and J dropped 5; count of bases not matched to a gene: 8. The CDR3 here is CASSLRREAETQYF. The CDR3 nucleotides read TGTGCCAGCAGTCTGCGCCGGGAGGCCGAGACCCAGTACTTC.

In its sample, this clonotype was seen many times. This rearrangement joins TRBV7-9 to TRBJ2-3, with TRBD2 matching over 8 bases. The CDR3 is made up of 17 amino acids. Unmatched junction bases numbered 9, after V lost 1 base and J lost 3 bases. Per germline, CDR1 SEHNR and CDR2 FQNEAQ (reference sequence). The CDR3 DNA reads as TGTGCCAGCAGCTTAGTCCGCGGGGGGAGGAGGACAGATACGCAGTATTTT. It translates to CASSLVRGGRRTDTQYF.

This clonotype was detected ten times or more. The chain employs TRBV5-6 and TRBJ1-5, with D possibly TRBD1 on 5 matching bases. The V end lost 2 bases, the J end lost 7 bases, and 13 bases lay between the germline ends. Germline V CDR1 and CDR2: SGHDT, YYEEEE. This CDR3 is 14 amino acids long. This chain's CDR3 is CASSFSTGGQPQHF. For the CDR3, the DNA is TGTGCCAGCAGCTTCTCGACTGGGGGACAGCCCCAGCATTTT. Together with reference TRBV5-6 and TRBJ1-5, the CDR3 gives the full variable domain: DAGVTQSPTHLIKTRGQQVTLRCSPKSGHDTVSWYQQALGQGPQFIFQYYEEEERQRGNFPDRFSGHQFPNYSSELNVNALLLGDSALYLCASSFSTGGQPQHFGDGTRLSIL.

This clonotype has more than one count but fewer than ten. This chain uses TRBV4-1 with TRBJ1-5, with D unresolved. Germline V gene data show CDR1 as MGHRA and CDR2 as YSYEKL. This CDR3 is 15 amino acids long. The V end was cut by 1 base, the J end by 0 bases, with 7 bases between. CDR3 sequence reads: CASSQVWSSNQPQHF. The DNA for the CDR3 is TGCGCCAGCAGCCAAGTTTGGAGTAGCAATCAGCCCCAGCATTTT.

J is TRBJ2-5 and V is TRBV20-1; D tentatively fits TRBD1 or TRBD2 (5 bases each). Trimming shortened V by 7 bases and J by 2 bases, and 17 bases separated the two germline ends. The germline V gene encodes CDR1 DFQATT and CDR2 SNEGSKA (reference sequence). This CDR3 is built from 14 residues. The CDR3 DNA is TGCAGTGTGGGGGTCCCAATTTTACAAGAGACCCAGTACTTC. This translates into CSVGVPILQETQYF.

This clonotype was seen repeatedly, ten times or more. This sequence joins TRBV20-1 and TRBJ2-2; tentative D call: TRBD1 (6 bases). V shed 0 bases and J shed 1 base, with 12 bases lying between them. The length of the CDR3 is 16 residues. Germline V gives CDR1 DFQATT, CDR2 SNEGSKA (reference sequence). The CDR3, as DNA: TGCAGTGCTAGAGACCCCGACAGGCTGAACACCGGGGAGCTGTTTTTT. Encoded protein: CSARDPDRLNTGELFF.

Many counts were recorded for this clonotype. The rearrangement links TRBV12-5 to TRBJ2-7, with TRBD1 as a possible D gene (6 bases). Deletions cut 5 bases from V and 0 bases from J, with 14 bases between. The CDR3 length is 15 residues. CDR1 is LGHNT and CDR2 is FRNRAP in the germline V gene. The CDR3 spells CASGPNRDGSYEQYF. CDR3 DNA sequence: TGTGCTAGTGGTCCGAACAGGGACGGCTCCTACGAGCAGTACTTC.

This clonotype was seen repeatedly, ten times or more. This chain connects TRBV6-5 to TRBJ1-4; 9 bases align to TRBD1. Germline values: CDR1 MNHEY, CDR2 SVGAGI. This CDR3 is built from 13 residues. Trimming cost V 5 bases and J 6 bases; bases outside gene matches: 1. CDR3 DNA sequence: TGTGCCAGCAGTCGACAGGGGGATGAAAAACTGTTTTTT. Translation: CASSRQGDEKLFF.

In DNA form, the CDR3 reads TGTGCCAGCAGCCAAGCGTCGATTGGGGGTAATGAAAAACTGTTTTTT. It translates to CASSQASIGGNEKLFF. The gene calls are TRBV4-2 and TRBJ1-4, with a possible D match to TRBD1 (5 bases). Deletions cut 1 base from V and 4 bases from J, with 13 bases between. The V gene's germline CDR1 is LGHNA and CDR2 YNFKEQ. This CDR3 region has 16 residues.

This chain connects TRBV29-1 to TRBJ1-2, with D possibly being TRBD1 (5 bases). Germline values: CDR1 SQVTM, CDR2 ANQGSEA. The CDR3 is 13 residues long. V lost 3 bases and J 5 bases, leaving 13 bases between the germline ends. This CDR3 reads CSVDIRDGYGYTF. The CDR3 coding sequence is TGCAGCGTTGATATAAGGGACGGGTATGGCTACACCTTC.

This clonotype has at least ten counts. The CDR3 sequence: CAISDGGGASTDTQYF. The CDR3 DNA sequence: TGTGCCATCAGTGACGGTGGGGGAGCTAGCACAGATACGCAGTATTTT. V and J are TRBV10-3 and TRBJ2-3, with D possibly called TRBD1 or TRBD2 (5 bases each). The germline V and J ends were trimmed by 3 bases and 0 bases, with 13 bases remaining between them. The germline CDR1 and CDR2 sequences are ENHRY and SYGVKD. The CDR3 totals 16 residues.

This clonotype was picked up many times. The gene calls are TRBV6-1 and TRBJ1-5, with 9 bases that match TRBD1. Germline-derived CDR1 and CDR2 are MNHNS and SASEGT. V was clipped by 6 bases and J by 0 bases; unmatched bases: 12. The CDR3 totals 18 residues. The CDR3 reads CASSVSGQGIYSNQPQHF. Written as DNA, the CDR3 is TGTGCCAGCAGCGTCTCGGGACAGGGAATTTATAGCAATCAGCCCCAGCATTTT.

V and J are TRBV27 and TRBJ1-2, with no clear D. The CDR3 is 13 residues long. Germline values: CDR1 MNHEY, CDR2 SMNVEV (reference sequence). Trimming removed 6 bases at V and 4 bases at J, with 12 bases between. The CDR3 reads CASRAVVGYGYTF. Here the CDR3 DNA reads TGTGCCAGCAGGGCCGTCGTGGGCTATGGCTACACCTTC.

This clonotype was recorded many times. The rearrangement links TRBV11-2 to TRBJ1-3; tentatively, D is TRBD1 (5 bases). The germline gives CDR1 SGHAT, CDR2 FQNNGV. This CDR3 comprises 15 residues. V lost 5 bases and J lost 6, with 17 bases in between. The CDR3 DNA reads TGTGCCAGCAGCCCGAGTTTTTCAGGGCAAAACACCATATATTTT. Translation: CASSPSFSGQNTIYF.

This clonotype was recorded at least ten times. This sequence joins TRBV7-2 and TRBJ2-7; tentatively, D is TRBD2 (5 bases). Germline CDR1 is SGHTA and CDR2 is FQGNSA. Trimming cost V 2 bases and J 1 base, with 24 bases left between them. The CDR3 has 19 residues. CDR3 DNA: TGTGCCAGCAGCTTACAACCGTTGAACTGGGCTAGCACTTCCTACGAGCAGTACTTC. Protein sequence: CASSLQPLNWASTSYEQYF. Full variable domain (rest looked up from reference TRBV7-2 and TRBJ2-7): GAGVSQSPSNKVTEKGKDVELRCDPISGHTALYWYRQSLGQGLEFLIYFQGNSAPDKSGLPSDRFSAERTGGSVSTLTIQRTQQEDSAVYLCASSLQPLNWASTSYEQYFGPGTRLTVT.

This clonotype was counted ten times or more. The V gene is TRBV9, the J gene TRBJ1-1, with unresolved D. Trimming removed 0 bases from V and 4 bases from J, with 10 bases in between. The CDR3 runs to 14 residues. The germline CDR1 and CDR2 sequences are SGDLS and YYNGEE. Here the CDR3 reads CASSVGGVGTEAFF. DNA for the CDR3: TGTGCCAGCAGCGTAGGCGGCGTGGGCACTGAAGCTTTCTTT.

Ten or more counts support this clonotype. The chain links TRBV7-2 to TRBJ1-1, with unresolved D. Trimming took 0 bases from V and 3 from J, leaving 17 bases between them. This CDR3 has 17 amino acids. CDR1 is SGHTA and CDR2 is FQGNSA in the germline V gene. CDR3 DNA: TGTGCCAGCAGCTTAGCGTCTAGGGCTCTGGGCGACACTGAAGCTTTCTTT. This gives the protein CASSLASRALGDTEAFF.

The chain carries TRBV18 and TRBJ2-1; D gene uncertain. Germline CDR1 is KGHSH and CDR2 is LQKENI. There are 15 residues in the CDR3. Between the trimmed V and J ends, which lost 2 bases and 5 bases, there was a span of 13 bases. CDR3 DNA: TGTGCCAGCTCACCAGGGCTTAACTACAACAATGAGCAGTTCTTC. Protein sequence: CASSPGLNYNNEQFF.

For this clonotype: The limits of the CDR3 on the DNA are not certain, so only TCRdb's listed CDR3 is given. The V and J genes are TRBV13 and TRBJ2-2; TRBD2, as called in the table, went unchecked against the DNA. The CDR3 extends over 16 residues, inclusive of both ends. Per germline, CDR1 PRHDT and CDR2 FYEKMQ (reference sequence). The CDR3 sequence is CASSPGLAGYPGSCFF.

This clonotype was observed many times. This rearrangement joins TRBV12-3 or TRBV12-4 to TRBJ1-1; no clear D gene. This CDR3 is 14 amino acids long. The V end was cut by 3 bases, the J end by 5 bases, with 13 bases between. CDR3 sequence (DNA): TGTGCCAGCAGTTTTTCTGCGGGTGGAACTGAAGCTTTCTTT. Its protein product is CASSFSAGGTEAFF.

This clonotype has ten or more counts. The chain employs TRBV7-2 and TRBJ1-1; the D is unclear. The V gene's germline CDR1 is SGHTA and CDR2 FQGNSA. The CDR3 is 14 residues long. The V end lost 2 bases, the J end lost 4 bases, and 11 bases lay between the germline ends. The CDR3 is CASSLTLGFTEAFF. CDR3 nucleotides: TGTGCCAGCAGCTTAACACTAGGGTTCACTGAAGCTTTCTTT.

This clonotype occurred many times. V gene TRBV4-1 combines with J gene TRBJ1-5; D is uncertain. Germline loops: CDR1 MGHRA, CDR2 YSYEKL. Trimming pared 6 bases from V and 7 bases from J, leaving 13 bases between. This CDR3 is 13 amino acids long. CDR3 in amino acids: CASSQLGWQPQHF. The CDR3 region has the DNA TGCGCCAGCAGTCAACTTGGGTGGCAGCCCCAGCATTTT.

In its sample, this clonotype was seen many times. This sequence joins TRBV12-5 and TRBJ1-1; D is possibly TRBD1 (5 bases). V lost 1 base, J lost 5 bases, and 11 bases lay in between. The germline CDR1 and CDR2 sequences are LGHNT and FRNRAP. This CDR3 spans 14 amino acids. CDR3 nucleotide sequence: TGTGCTAGTGGTTTGGGCAGGTGGGGGACTGAAGCTTTCTTT. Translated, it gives CASGLGRWGTEAFF.

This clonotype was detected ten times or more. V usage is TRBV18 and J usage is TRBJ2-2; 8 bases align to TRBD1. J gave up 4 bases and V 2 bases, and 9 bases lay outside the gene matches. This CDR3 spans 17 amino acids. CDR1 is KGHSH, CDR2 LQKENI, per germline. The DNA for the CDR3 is TGTGCCAGCTCACCAAGGCAGGGGGCGCCAAGCACCGGGGAGCTGTTTTTT. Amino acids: CASSPRQGAPSTGELFF.

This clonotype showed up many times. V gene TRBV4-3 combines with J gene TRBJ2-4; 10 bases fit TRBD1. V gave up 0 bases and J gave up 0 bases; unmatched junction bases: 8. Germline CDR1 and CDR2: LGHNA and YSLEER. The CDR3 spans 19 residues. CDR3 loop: CASSQEVGQGLGAKNIQYF. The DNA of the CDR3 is TGCGCCAGCAGCCAAGAAGTGGGACAGGGGCTTGGAGCCAAAAACATTCAGTACTTC.

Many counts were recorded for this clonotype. CDR3 sequence reads: CASSPPGRAYEQYF. The CDR3 DNA sequence: TGTGCCAGCAGCCCGCCCGGACGGGCCTACGAGCAGTACTTC. The chain is built from TRBV7-6 and TRBJ2-7; D is unclear. V lost 5 bases and J lost 2, with 13 bases in between. The CDR3 length is 14 residues. Germline assignment: CDR1 SGHVS and CDR2 FNYEAQ. Full variable domain (rest looked up from reference TRBV7-6 and TRBJ2-7): GAGVSQSPRYKVTKRGQDVALRCDPISGHVSLYWYRQALGQGPEFLTYFNYEAQQDKSGLPNDRFSAERPEGSISTLTIQRTEQRDSAMYRCASSPPGRAYEQYFGPGTRLTVT.

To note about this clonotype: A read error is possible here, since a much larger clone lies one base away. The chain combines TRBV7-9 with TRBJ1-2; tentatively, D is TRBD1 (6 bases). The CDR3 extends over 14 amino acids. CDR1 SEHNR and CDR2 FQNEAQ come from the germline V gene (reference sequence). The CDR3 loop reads CASSFTGSTYDYTF. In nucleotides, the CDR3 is TGTGCCAGCAGCTTTACAGGGAGCACCTATGACTACACCTTC.

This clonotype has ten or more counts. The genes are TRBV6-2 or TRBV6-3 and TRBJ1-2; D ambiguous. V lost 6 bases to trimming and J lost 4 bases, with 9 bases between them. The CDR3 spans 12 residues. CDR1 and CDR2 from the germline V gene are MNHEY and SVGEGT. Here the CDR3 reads CASSQEPYGYTF. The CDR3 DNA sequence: TGTGCCAGCAGCCAAGAACCCTATGGCTACACCTTC.

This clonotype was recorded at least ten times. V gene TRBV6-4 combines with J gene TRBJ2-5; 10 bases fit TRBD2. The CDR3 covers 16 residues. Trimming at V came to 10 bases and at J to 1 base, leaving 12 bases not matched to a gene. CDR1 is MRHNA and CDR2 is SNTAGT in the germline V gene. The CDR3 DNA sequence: TGTGCCAACGCCAGCAAGCGGGGGGGATTCCAAGAGACCCAGTACTTC. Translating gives CANASKRGGFQETQYF.